The rows below give T cell receptor beta chains drawn from one sample of a study of early T cells in non-severe SARS-CoV-2 infection. TCRdb passed the 5' RACE reads through MiXCR, listing each CDR3 protein once. The sample lists some 57,000 distinct CDR3 sequences; more than 9.5% were seen once. The source material was whole blood. All receptors derive from an adult who was a healthcare worker with PCR-confirmed SARS-CoV-2 infection or an uninfected control (not recorded which). Both conserved end residues are part of each CDR3. A D gene is named only where the DNA matches it firmly. The size field is filled for only some rows; it gives once, few, many or a size class.

TRBJ2-1 | NA | TRBV6-1 | few | TGTGCCAGCATCGCGGGGAACTCCTACAATGAGCAGTTCTTC | CASIAGNSYNEQFF
TRBJ1-3 | TRBD1 | TRBV3-1 | many | TGTGCCAGCAGACTTACCGGGACAGGGGGAAACACCATATATTTT | CASRLTGTGGNTIYF
TRBJ1-1 | TRBD1 | TRBV3-1 | NA | TGTGCCAGCAGCCTTCGGGACAGGGGCGAGGCTTTCTTT | CASSLRDRGEAFF
TRBJ2-1 | TRBD1 | TRBV5-4 | few | TGTGCCAGCAGCAAGACAGGGGGTCAGTACAATGAGCAGTTCTTC | CASSKTGGQYNEQFF
TRBJ1-4 | NA | TRBV4-2 | many | TGTGCCAGCAGCCAAGATCCGACAGGTCCGGGTGGGAATGAAAAACTGTTTTTT | CASSQDPTGPGGNEKLFF
TRBJ2-7 | NA | TRBV16 | many | TGTGCCAGCAGCCAAAGGCAGGGTTCCTACGAGCAGTACTTC | CASSQRQGSYEQYF
TRBJ2-3 | NA | TRBV30 | many | TGTGCCTGGAGTTCAAGCGGCACAGATACGCAGTATTTT | CAWSSSGTDTQYF
TRBJ2-7 | NA | TRBV11-2 | few | TGTGCCACAAGAACTAGGGGTAACGAGCAGTACTTC | CATRTRGNEQYF
TRBJ2-6 | NA | TRBV27 | few | TGTGCCAGCAGTTTCTTCGGGGTACAAGGATTTTCTGGGGCCAACGTCCTGACTTTC | CASSFFGVQGFSGANVLTF
TRBJ2-3 | TRBD1 | TRBV19 | many | TGTGCCAGTAGTCGCTCTTGGGCAGGGGGCCCCACCCCGCAGTATTTT | CASSRSWAGGPTPQYF
TRBJ1-2 | NA | TRBV19 | many | TGTGCCAGTAGTATGGGCAGTCCTAACTATGGCTACACCTTC | CASSMGSPNYGYTF
TRBJ1-6 | TRBD1 | TRBV20-1 | many | TGCAGTGCTAGGGACAGGGGAAGGTCACCCCTCCACTTT | CSARDRGRSPLHF
TRBJ1-1 | NA | TRBV5-1 | NA | TGCGCCAGCAGCTTGGCGGGGCAGATTGGGATCACTGAAGCTTTCTTT | CASSLAGQIGITEAFF
TRBJ2-1 | TRBD2 | TRBV7-3 | NA | TGTGCCAGCAGCCGTGGGCTAGCGGGAGGTGATGAGCAGTTCTTC | CASSRGLAGGDEQFF
TRBJ1-2 | NA | TRBV9 | NA | TGTGCCAGCAGCGCATCAATTGGCGAACCCTATGGCTACACCTTC | CASSASIGEPYGYTF
TRBJ1-2 | NA | TRBV9 | few | TGTGCCAGCAGCTCACAGGGAGACTACACCTTC | CASSSQGDYTF
TRBJ1-6 | NA | TRBV7-8 | many | TGTGCCAGCAGCTTAGGGACAGACCAAACCCTCCACTTT | CASSLGTDQTLHF
TRBJ2-3 | NA | TRBV29-1 | few | TGCAGCGTTGAATTCACAGATACGCAGTATTTT | CSVEFTDTQYF
TRBJ1-6 | NA | TRBV6-6 | many | TGTGCCAGCAGTGAATACAGAGATTCACCCCTCCACTTT | CASSEYRDSPLHF
TRBJ2-5 | TRBD1 | TRBV7-2 | NA | TGTGCCAGCAGCTTCGACAGGGGGCTCGAGACCCAGTACTTC | CASSFDRGLETQYF
TRBJ2-1 | TRBD1 | TRBV29-1 | NA | TGCAGCGTTAAGGGACAGGGCCTCTTAAATGAGCAGTTCTTC | CSVKGQGLLNEQFF
TRBJ2-7 | NA | TRBV28 | NA | TGTGCCAGCAGTTTAGGCAGGGCAGCCTACGAGCAGTACTTC | CASSLGRAAYEQYF
TRBJ1-1 | TRBD1 | TRBV27 | NA | TGTGCCAGCAGTCCGGACTTCTCGACAGGGGTAGGGGTCAAAGCTTTCTTT | CASSPDFSTGVGVKAFF
TRBJ2-3 | TRBD2 | TRBV6-6 | many | TGTGCCAGCAGCCGACTAGCGGGGGGCACAGATACGCAGTATTTT | CASSRLAGGTDTQYF
TRBJ2-2 | NA | TRBV7-9 | many | TGTGCCAGCACTCCCGGGGCAAACACCGGGGAGCTGTTTTTT | CASTPGANTGELFF
TRBJ2-6 | NA | TRBV5-1 | many | TGCGCCAGCAGCCCGAACGGGGGCGACGGGGCCAACGTCCTGACTTTC | CASSPNGGDGANVLTF
TRBJ1-1 | NA | TRBV7-2 | NA | TGTGCCAGCAGCCAGCCCTTAATGAACACTGAAGCTTTCTTT | CASSQPLMNTEAFF
TRBJ1-1 | NA | TRBV9 | many | TGTGCCAGCAGCGTAGCACAGCTGAACACTGAAGCTTTCTTT | CASSVAQLNTEAFF
TRBJ2-5 | NA | TRBV20-1 | many | TGCAGTGCTAGAGATTGGGGCGGTGGGCAAGAGACCCAGTACTTC | CSARDWGGGQETQYF
TRBJ2-2 | TRBD2 | TRBV7-9 | many | TGTGCCAGCAGCTTAGTCGGACTAGCGGGACCTAACACCGGGGAGCTGTTTTTT | CASSLVGLAGPNTGELFF
TRBJ2-1 | NA | TRBV18 | many | TGTGCCAGCTCACCAGGTGGGGGTACCTACAATGAGCAGTTCTTC | CASSPGGGTYNEQFF
TRBJ2-3 | TRBD2 | TRBV6-5 | few | TGTGCCAGCAGTACCGGACTAGCGGGGCGCACAGATACGCAGTATTTT | CASSTGLAGRTDTQYF
TRBJ1-2 | NA | TRBV27 | few | TGTGCCAGCAGTTGGGACGGCTATGGCTACACCTTC | CASSWDGYGYTF
TRBJ1-1 | NA | TRBV21-1 | many | TGTGCCAGCAGCAAAGGTTGGGGGCGCGGAAAGACTGAAGCTTTCTTT | CASSKGWGRGKTEAFF
TRBJ2-3 | NA | TRBV7-3 | many | TGTGCCAGCAGCTTACTTGCGACGGCCAATACGCAGTATTTT | CASSLLATANTQYF
TRBJ1-2 | NA | TRBV11-2 | many | TGTGCCAGCAGCGCCGCCCGATATGGCTACACCTTC | CASSAARYGYTF
TRBJ2-7 | NA | TRBV27 | many | TGTGCCATCGCCTCAGGGGGGAATCACTACGAGCAGTACTTC | CAIASGGNHYEQYF
TRBJ2-7 | NA | TRBV3-1 | NA | TGTGCCAGCAGCCAAGTAACAGGGATGTCCTACGAGCAGTACTTC | CASSQVTGMSYEQYF
TRBJ1-2 | TRBD1 | TRBV19 | NA | TGTGCCAGTAGCCACCGGGACAGGGGGAGAACCTATGGCTACACCTTC | CASSHRDRGRTYGYTF
TRBJ1-5 | TRBD1 | TRBV29-1 | few | TGCAGCTTTCCCACAGGGGAAAGGTATCAGCCCCAGCATTTT | CSFPTGERYQPQHF
TRBJ2-3 | NA | TRBV29-1 | many | TGCAGCATCCGGTCGGGCGGGGACCGGGGGGATACGCAGTATTTT | CSIRSGGDRGDTQYF
TRBJ2-3 | NA | TRBV7-2 | many | TGTGCCAGCAGCTTGTTCCCCACAGATACGCAGTATTTT | CASSLFPTDTQYF
TRBJ1-6 | NA | TRBV27 | many | TGTGCCAGCAGTTTTTCTGGGACCCCGGCTTCACCCCTCCACTTT | CASSFSGTPASPLHF